This passage covers 23 T cell receptor beta chains from one sample sequenced in a study of blood T cells in healthy people across ages. The use of a sample-barcoded 5' primer and a J-beta primer mix characterized a second PCR of about 7 to 12 cycles. Each CDR3 protein is one row after TCRdb ran MiXCR on the 5' RACE reads. This sample has about 570,000 distinct CDR3 sequences; roughly 29% occur once, and the top ten carry under 20%. Sequenced sample: blood. The receptors shown here come from a woman between 65 and 79 years old in good health.

This clonotype was recorded a few times. The J gene is TRBJ2-4, the V gene TRBV28, with 9 bases aligning to TRBD1. Germline V lookup: CDR1 MDHEN, CDR2 SYDVKM. The V gene end was trimmed by 7 bases and the J gene end by 2 bases; junction bases not matched to a gene: 6. CDR3 length: 15 residues. In nucleotides, the CDR3 is TGTGCCAGCATCACACAGGGGGCGACCAAAAACATTCAGTACTTC. This encodes CASITQGATKNIQYF. The entire variable domain, with the rest obtained from reference TRBV28 and TRBJ2-4, is as follows: DVKVTQSSRYLVKRTGEKVFLECVQDMDHENMFWYRQDPGLGLRLIYFSYDVKMKEKGDIPEGYSVSREKKERFSLILESASTNQTSMYLCASITQGATKNIQYFGAGTRLSVL.

This chain uses TRBV27 with TRBJ2-7, with TRBD2 matching over 9 bases. The CDR3 spans 16 residues. V shed 0 bases, J shed 2 bases, and the junction held 5 bases outside the gene matches. The V gene's germline CDR1 is MNHEY and CDR2 SMNVEV (reference sequence). The CDR3 DNA reads as TGTGCCAGCAGTTTATCCGGGACTAGCTGGCCCTACGAGCAGTACTTC. Translating it yields CASSLSGTSWPYEQYF.

The V gene is TRBV20-1, the J gene TRBJ2-4; 9 bases map to TRBD1. V shed 5 bases, J shed 5 bases, and the junction held 4 bases outside the gene matches. The CDR3 consists of 13 residues. Per germline, CDR1 DFQATT and CDR2 SNEGSKA (reference sequence). The CDR3 sequence: CSAEGQGENIQYF. The CDR3 coding sequence is TGCAGTGCTGAGGGACAGGGAGAAAACATTCAGTACTTC.

This clonotype was detected only a few times. V gene TRBV27 combines with J gene TRBJ1-2; maybe TRBD1 (5 bases). The CDR3 consists of 17 residues. V lost 5 bases, J lost 0 bases, and 19 bases lay in between. The germline gives CDR1 MNHEY, CDR2 SMNVEV (reference sequence). CDR3 in DNA: TGTGCCAGCAGTAACCAGGGCGGCAGCTTAGCTAACTATGGCTACACCTTC. Amino acids: CASSNQGGSLANYGYTF.

This chain joins TRBV7-2 and TRBJ2-5; D may be TRBD1 or TRBD2 (5 bases each). CDR3 length: 15 amino acids. V was clipped by 5 bases and J by 11 bases, with 24 bases between them. Per the germline V gene, CDR1 is SGHTA and CDR2 is FQGNSA. The CDR3 reads CASSQSGTEFGEQYF. The CDR3 nucleotides are TGTGCCAGCAGCCAGTCCGGGACCGAGTTCGGGGAGCAGTACTTC.

This clonotype has more than one count but fewer than ten. The rearrangement joins TRBV12-3 or TRBV12-4 to TRBJ2-1, with D unresolved. The CDR3 is made up of 14 amino acids. Trimming removed 5 bases at V and 7 bases at J, with 15 bases between. The CDR3 nucleotides are TGTGCCAGCAGTGCTCCTTATGAGGTGAATGAGCAGTTCTTC. It specifies CASSAPYEVNEQFF.

Only a few counts were recorded for this clonotype. V usage is TRBV12-3 or TRBV12-4 and J usage is TRBJ2-1, with D possibly matching TRBD1 (6 bases). The V end lost 5 bases, the J end lost 1 base, and 12 bases lay between the germline ends. The CDR3 loop spans 15 amino acids. The CDR3 region is CASSASRGSYNEQFF. The CDR3, as DNA: TGTGCCAGCAGTGCCTCCAGGGGTTCCTACAATGAGCAGTTCTTC.

The table lists this clonotype with a few counts. The V gene is TRBV5-1, the J gene TRBJ2-3; D possibly corresponds to TRBD1 (5 bases). This CDR3 spans 14 amino acids. CDR1 and CDR2 (germline): SGHRS, YFSETQ. Trimming stripped 4 bases from V and 4 bases from J, with 13 bases between. The DNA of the CDR3 is TGCGCCAGCAGCGATCCTCAGGGTGCAGATACGCAGTATTTT. It specifies CASSDPQGADTQYF.

This clonotype showed up just a few times. The chain is built from TRBV7-2 and TRBJ1-2; weak D call: TRBD1 (6 bases). The CDR3 totals 16 residues. The germline V and J ends were trimmed by 4 bases and 7 bases, with 22 bases remaining between them. Germline CDR1 is SGHTA and CDR2 is FQGNSA. This chain's CDR3 is CASSSQGRAIKSGYTF. The CDR3 region has the DNA TGTGCCAGCAGCTCCCAGGGGAGGGCGATCAAGAGTGGCTACACCTTC.

The rearrangement uses TRBV7-2 and TRBJ2-5; no clear D. The CDR3 is 14 residues long. The V end was cut by 2 bases, the J end by 2 bases, with 9 bases between. The V gene's germline CDR1 is SGHTA and CDR2 FQGNSA. CDR3 sequence reads: CASSLFSSQETQYF. CDR3 in DNA: TGTGCCAGCAGCTTATTTAGCTCACAAGAGACCCAGTACTTC. Complete variable domain (other parts from reference TRBV7-2 and TRBJ2-5): GAGVSQSPSNKVTEKGKDVELRCDPISGHTALYWYRQSLGQGLEFLIYFQGNSAPDKSGLPSDRFSAERTGGSVSTLTIQRTQQEDSAVYLCASSLFSSQETQYFGPGTRLLVL.

The chain couples TRBV2 to TRBJ1-2, with unresolved D. V was cut by 3 bases and J by 8 bases, with 7 bases left in between. The CDR3 is 11 amino acids. From germline, CDR1 is SNHLY and CDR2 FYNNEI. CDR3 region: CASSDRGGYTF. The DNA for the CDR3 is TGTGCCAGCAGTGACCGTGGGGGCTACACCTTC. Full variable domain (outside the CDR3, taken from reference TRBV2 and TRBJ1-2): EPEVTQTPSHQVTQMGQEVILRCVPISNHLYFYWYRQILGQKVEFLVSFYNNEISEKSEIFDDQFSVERPDGSNFTLKIRSTKLEDSAMYFCASSDRGGYTFGSGTRLTVV.

Of note for this clonotype: One end of the junction varies from germline; a read error may be responsible. This chain connects TRBV7-2 to TRBJ2-1; 9 nucleotides match TRBD2. The better agreement between TRBJ2-7 and the DNA end casts doubt on the J call. CDR3 length: 17 amino acids. Germline V gene data show CDR1 as SGHTA and CDR2 as FQGNSA. The CDR3 DNA reads as TGTGCCAGCAGCTTAGCTGCGGGGGGGCAAGGATCCTACGGGCAGTACTTC. Amino acid sequence: CASSLAAGGQGSYGQYF.

This clonotype occurred a few times. The chain links TRBV4-3 to TRBJ2-5, with 8 bases that match TRBD1. The J call may be incorrect, as the DNA end agrees better with TRBJ2-7. The CDR3 extends over 15 amino acids. Germline V lookup: CDR1 LGHNA, CDR2 YSLEER. The CDR3 DNA is TGCGCCAGCAGCCAAGATGGGACAGGATCCTACGAGCAGTACTTC. Its protein is CASSQDGTGSYEQYF.

The J gene is TRBJ1-2, the V gene TRBV15, with D possibly being TRBD1 (6 bases). Trimming shortened V by 0 bases and J by 4 bases, and 9 bases separated the two germline ends. Germline lookup yields CDR1 LNHNV and CDR2 YYDKDF (reference sequence). This CDR3 comprises 14 residues. CDR3 protein: CATSRDGGPYGYTF. The CDR3 DNA reads TGTGCCACCAGCAGAGATGGGGGGCCCTATGGCTACACCTTC.

This clonotype came up a few times. This chain joins TRBV7-2 and TRBJ2-1; 8 bases are a match to TRBD1. Germline assignment: CDR1 SGHTA and CDR2 FQGNSA. Germline trimming cut 9 bases from V and 2 bases from J; bases unmatched to any gene: 9. The CDR3 length is 15 residues. DNA of the CDR3: TGTGCCAGTTACAGGGGGGCCCAAGCCTACAATGAGCAGTTCTTC. Translating gives CASYRGAQAYNEQFF. Based on the CDR3 plus reference TRBV7-2 and TRBJ2-1, the full variable domain is GAGVSQSPSNKVTEKGKDVELRCDPISGHTALYWYRQSLGQGLEFLIYFQGNSAPDKSGLPSDRFSAERTGGSVSTLTIQRTQQEDSAVYLCASYRGAQAYNEQFFGPGTRLTVL.

This chain connects TRBV18 to TRBJ2-3; no clear D. Trimming removed 0 bases from V and 0 bases from J, with 7 bases in between. Germline assignment: CDR1 KGHSH and CDR2 LQKENI. The CDR3 runs 15 residues. This CDR3 is CASSPPASSTDTQYF. The CDR3 DNA is TGTGCCAGCTCACCACCGGCCTCTAGCACAGATACGCAGTATTTT.

The V gene is TRBV20-1, the J gene TRBJ2-5, with a tentative D call TRBD2 (5 bases). The CDR3 totals 15 residues. Trimming stripped 0 bases from V and 5 bases from J, with 16 bases between. Looked up from germline, CDR1 is DFQATT and CDR2 is SNEGSKA (reference sequence). The CDR3 sequence is CSARDAGGASETQYF. The CDR3 nucleotides are TGCAGTGCTAGAGATGCCGGAGGAGCGTCGGAGACCCAGTACTTC.

In its sample, this clonotype was seen a few times. The final CDR3 position lacks the conserved phenylalanine or tryptophan, pointing to a likely read error. The chain has TRBV7-9 and TRBJ2-3, with 10 bases aligning to TRBD1. CDR1 is SEHNR, CDR2 FQNEAQ, per germline (reference sequence). The CDR3 is 16 amino acids. Trimming removed 8 bases from V and 3 bases from J; junction bases left unmatched: 11. CDR3 in amino acids: CASLTPGQGTTDTQYL. The CDR3 DNA is TGTGCCAGCCTCACGCCGGGACAGGGGACGACAGATACGCAGTATCTT.

This rearrangement joins TRBV6-1 to TRBJ1-2; D possibly corresponds to TRBD1 (5 bases). V lost 1 base and J lost 8, with 14 bases in between. CDR1 and CDR2 (germline): MNHNS, SASEGT. The CDR3 extends over 14 amino acids. The CDR3 region is CASSEGAGWRGYTF. As DNA, the CDR3 is TGTGCCAGCAGTGAAGGAGCAGGGTGGCGAGGCTACACCTTC.

This clonotype was seen a few times. The J gene is TRBJ2-5, the V gene TRBV7-9; TRBD2 might be the D (7 bases). This CDR3 region has 14 residues. Germline values: CDR1 SEHNR, CDR2 FQNEAQ (reference sequence). V was pared by 5 bases and J by 11 bases, with 21 bases between. The CDR3 loop is CASSLIGGAGEQYF. DNA for the CDR3: TGTGCCAGCAGCCTAATTGGGGGGGCCGGAGAGCAGTACTTC.

This clonotype was counted a few times. This likely comes from a read error, as the CDR3 has no conserved phenylalanine or tryptophan at its end. This chain joins TRBV9 and TRBJ1-2, with a tentative D call TRBD1 (5 bases). The V and J ends lost 2 bases and 4 bases respectively, with 15 bases between them. Germline CDR1 SGDLS, CDR2 YYNGEE. The length of the CDR3 is 15 residues. The CDR3 bases are TGTGCCAGCAGCGTCTCCCCTGGGGGGTTCTATGGCTACACCCTC. It yields the protein CASSVSPGGFYGYTL.

This clonotype was seen more than once but under ten times. V usage is TRBV7-9 and J usage is TRBJ1-1; 11 nucleotides line up with TRBD1. V was clipped by 4 bases and J by 3 bases; unmatched bases: 1. Per the germline V gene, CDR1 is SEHNR and CDR2 is FQNEAQ (reference sequence). The CDR3 has 14 amino acids. CDR3 coding DNA: TGTGCCAGCAGCTCGGGACAGGGGGACACTGAAGCTTTCTTT. Its translation is CASSSGQGDTEAFF.

This chain connects TRBV20-1 to TRBJ2-2; a possible D gene is TRBD1 (6 bases). The germline V gene encodes CDR1 DFQATT and CDR2 SNEGSKA (reference sequence). This CDR3 spans 13 amino acids. Trimming pared 2 bases from V and 6 bases from J, leaving 10 bases between. This CDR3 is CSARQGKPGELFF. The CDR3 nucleotides read TGCAGTGCTAGACAGGGGAAGCCCGGGGAGCTGTTTTTT.